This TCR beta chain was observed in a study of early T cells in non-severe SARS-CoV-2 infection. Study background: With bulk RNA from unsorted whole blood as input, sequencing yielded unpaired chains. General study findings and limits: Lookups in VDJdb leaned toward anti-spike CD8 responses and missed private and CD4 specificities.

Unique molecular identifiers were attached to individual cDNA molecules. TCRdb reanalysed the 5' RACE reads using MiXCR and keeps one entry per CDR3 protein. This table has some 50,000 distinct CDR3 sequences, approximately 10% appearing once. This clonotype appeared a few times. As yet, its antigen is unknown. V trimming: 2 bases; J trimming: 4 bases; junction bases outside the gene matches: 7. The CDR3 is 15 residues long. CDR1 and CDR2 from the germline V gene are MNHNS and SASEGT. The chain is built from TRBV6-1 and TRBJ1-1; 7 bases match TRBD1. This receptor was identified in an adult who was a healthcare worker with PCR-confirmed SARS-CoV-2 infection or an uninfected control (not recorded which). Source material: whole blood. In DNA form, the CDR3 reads TGTGCCAGCAGTGAAACCTGGGCAGGGGGCACTGAAGCTTTCTTT. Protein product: CASSETWAGGTEAFF.